This T cell receptor beta chain was observed in a study of shared T cell receptors in the human thymus. The CDR3 loop spans 13 amino acids. Trimming removed 8 bases from V and 0 bases from J, with 10 bases in between. Germline CDR1 reads LNHDA; CDR2 reads SQIVND (reference sequence). The protocol was immunoSEQ multiplex PCR, while the TCRdb copy is restricted to in-frame clones and leaves out a portion. Here the sample spans about 710,000 clones, 80% to 90% being singletons. This sample also appeared in a second study, on human thymus T cells. As that report states: In corrective heart surgery, resections were taken, and these provided the thymus tissue. Gene usage for V and J segments appeared biased in thymic and blood repertoires. Related work found strong thymic repertoire overlap between unrelated individuals.

The chain employs TRBV19 and TRBJ1-1; D is possibly TRBD1 (5 bases). Source material: thymocytes. This TCR derives from a boy in the first two years of life with a congenital heart defect. This CDR3 reads CASEQGMNTEAFF. In DNA form, the CDR3 reads TGTGCCAGTGAGCAGGGTATGAACACTGAAGCTTTCTTT.